This T cell receptor (beta chain) was obtained from a study of shared clonotypes between healthy human individuals. Overall study findings and caveats: In general, naive subsets displayed greater estimated richness than memory subsets did. Having only a few donors restricted how much genetic and exposure-history diversity was captured.

This CDR3 comprises 13 residues. Libraries were prepared by immunoSEQ multiplex PCR; TCRdb keeps only in-frame clonotypes and omits some of them. The table records about 1 million clones, about 75% of them present only once. Of note for this clone: Its specificity is not known.

A split of CD4+ cells into CD45RA+ naive and CD45RA-negative memory subsets was performed. The source material was memory CD4+ T cells sorted from blood. Subset defined: CD45RA-negative fraction. The V gene is TRBV21-1, the J gene TRBJ1-2; the table's D call, TRBD1, was not checked against the DNA. TRBV21-1 is listed as a pseudogene. The sequence was collected from a man between 18 and 35 years old in good health. The CDR3 reads CASSRTGLTGYTF. In DNA, the CDR3 is TGTGCCAGCAGCCGGACAGGGTTAACTGGCTACACCTTC.